The clone carrying this T cell receptor (beta chain) was seen repeatedly, ten times or more. Time point specified: newly diagnosed GD, antithyroid drugs for less than 3 months. PBMC RNA was the source of the TCR library. Staff drew roughly 10 milliliters of peripheral blood into EDTA tubes. This sample is drawn from a study of regulatory T cells in long-lasting Graves disease. Both iRepertoire HTBI primers and Arm-PCR of CDR3 regions were used to build the TCR beta libraries. Authors' data handling: Taken together, the samples had 55 to 65 TRBV and roughly 14 TRBJ segments identified. In TCRdb, the multiplex PCR reads were re-called with MiXCR into one record per CDR3 protein. The V and J calls were determined by TCRdb, not by the authors. The data contain 500,000 or so distinct CDR3 sequences, 15% to 20% of them seen just once; the ten biggest clones take up 9.5% to 15%. V lost 5 bases to trimming and J lost 0 bases, with 3 bases between them. The CDR3 has 12 residues. Per the germline V gene, CDR1 is MDHEN and CDR2 is SYDVKM.

The same data also went into a second study, on T cells in Graves' hyperthyroidism and ophthalmopathy. This second study says: Primed by the HTBI set, a first-round RT-PCR was run on the TCR CDR3.

The starting material was peripheral blood mononuclear cells (PBMCs), obtained at new diagnosis, from a patient treated with antithyroid drugs. This TCR was sampled from a man aged 40-49 years with Graves disease. This rearrangement joins TRBV28 to TRBJ2-3; D is ambiguous. This CDR3 is CASSTSTDTQYF. As DNA, the CDR3 is TGTGCCAGCAGTACCAGCACAGATACGCAGTATTTT.